The source of this T cell receptor (beta chain) is a study of OX40 agonist ivuxolimab in advanced cancers. Study at large: An agonistic anti-OX40 (CD134) antibody, ivuxolimab, was used to treat the patients.

The repertoire was sequenced with immunoSEQ multiplex PCR; TCRdb's copy has only in-frame clones and lacks some. The data show about 42,000 clones, with 70% to 90% seen just once and approximately 12% held by the top ten. Patients were ruled out by autoimmune disease history or systemic immunosuppression. Study findings and constraints: Relative to CD4+ cells, CD8+ T cells on average had more expanded clones. The antigens recognized by the expanded peripheral T cells, that is their antigen specificity, were not determined.

Points on this clone: The antigen remains undetermined.

The CDR3 covers 14 residues. Germline loops: CDR1 SGHTA, CDR2 FQGTGA. Trimming pared 2 bases from V and 5 bases from J, leaving 9 bases between. The sequence was collected from an adult with an advanced solid tumor such as melanoma, head and neck, liver or kidney cancer. The material sequenced was CD4+ or CD8+ T cells sorted from blood, taken in a trial of the OX40 agonist ivuxolimab. The chain employs TRBV7-3 and TRBJ1-4; the D is unclear. The CDR3 loop is CASSLASRNEKLFF. The CDR3 nucleotides are TGTGCCAGCAGCTTAGCGTCCCGAAATGAAAAACTGTTTTTT.